A single sample is the source of the 5 T cell receptor beta chains below, sequenced in a study of T-cell reconstitution after alpha-beta-depleted transplantation in children. The library targeted TCRbeta and was prepared with unique molecular identifiers. TCRdb reanalysed the PCR reads using MiXCR and keeps one entry per CDR3 protein. The sample lists around 600,000 distinct CDR3 sequences, about 10% occurring once. The sample here was PBMCs from the stem cell graft donor, taken from the stem cell graft. These receptors came from a human donor who donated a stem cell graft to a child with acute myeloid leukemia.

The chain is built from TRBV7-9 and TRBJ2-7, with D maybe TRBD2 (5 bases). The CDR3 loop spans 15 amino acids. Trimming took off 6 bases at V and 2 bases at J, with 17 bases between the two ends. The germline gives CDR1 SEHNR, CDR2 FQNEAQ (reference sequence). This CDR3 is CASRATSGSPYEQYF. In DNA, the CDR3 is TGTGCCAGCAGGGCTACCAGCGGCTCCCCCTACGAGCAGTACTTC. The variable domain in full, with the rest retrieved from reference TRBV7-9 and TRBJ2-7, is DTGVSQNPRHKITKRGQNVTFRCDPISEHNRLYWYRQTLGQGPEFLTYFQNEAQLEKSRLLSDRFSAERPKGSFSTLEIQRTEQGDSAMYLCASRATSGSPYEQYFGPGTRLTVT.

The rearrangement joins TRBV20-1 to TRBJ2-5, with 7 bases aligning to TRBD2. CDR1 and CDR2 (germline): DFQATT, SNEGSKA (reference sequence). This CDR3 spans 14 amino acids. The V segment lost 6 bases and the J segment 2 bases; nucleotides outside the gene matches: 9. CDR3: CSAEAGSGQETQYF. The CDR3 DNA is TGCAGTGCAGAAGCGGGATCCGGGCAAGAGACCCAGTACTTC.

This clonotype was seen more than once but under ten times. The chain has TRBV14 and TRBJ2-5, with no clear D. CDR1 is SGHDN, CDR2 FVKESK, per germline. CDR3 size: 13 residues. V was cut by 4 bases and J by 5 bases, with 11 bases left in between. The CDR3 spells CASSRDLLETQYF. The CDR3 DNA reads as TGTGCCAGCAGCCGTGACCTTTTGGAGACCCAGTACTTC. Supplemented by reference TRBV14 and TRBJ2-5, the full variable domain reads EAGVTQFPSHSVIEKGQTVTLRCDPISGHDNLYWYRRVMGKEIKFLLHFVKESKQDESGMPNNRFLAERTGGTYSTLKVQPAELEDSGVYFCASSRDLLETQYFGPGTRLLVL.

In its sample, this clonotype was seen a few times. The J gene is TRBJ1-1, the V gene TRBV5-1, with D hard to call. V shed 7 bases and J shed 2 bases, with 12 bases lying between them. The CDR3 has 13 amino acids. Germline CDR1 reads SGHRS; CDR2 reads YFSETQ. The CDR3 is CASYKESNTEAFF. The CDR3 DNA reads as TGCGCCAGCTACAAGGAGTCCAACACTGAAGCTTTCTTT.

This clonotype was detected many times. CDR3 in DNA: TGTGCCAGCGGATTTGGGGACAGGGGCCGTCAGTTCTTC. Its protein product is CASGFGDRGRQFF. The rearrangement links TRBV7-9 to TRBJ2-1, with TRBD1 identical over 10 bases. The CDR3 runs to 13 residues. Looked up from germline, CDR1 is SEHNR and CDR2 is FQNEAQ (reference sequence). V was clipped by 8 bases and J by 13 bases; unmatched bases: 11.